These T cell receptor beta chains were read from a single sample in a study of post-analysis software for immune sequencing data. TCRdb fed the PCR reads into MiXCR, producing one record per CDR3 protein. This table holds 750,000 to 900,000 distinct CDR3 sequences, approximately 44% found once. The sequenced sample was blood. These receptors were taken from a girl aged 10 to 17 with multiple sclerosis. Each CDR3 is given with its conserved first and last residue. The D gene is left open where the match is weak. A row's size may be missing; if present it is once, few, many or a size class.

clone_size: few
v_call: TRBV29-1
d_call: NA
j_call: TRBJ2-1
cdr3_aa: CSDGAVLSYNEQFF
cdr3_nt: TGCAGCGATGGGGCCGTACTTAGCTACAATGAGCAGTTCTTC

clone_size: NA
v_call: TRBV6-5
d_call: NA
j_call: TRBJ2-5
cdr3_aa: CASSSDSQQYF
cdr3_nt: TGTGCCAGCAGCTCCGACAGCCAGCAGTACTTC

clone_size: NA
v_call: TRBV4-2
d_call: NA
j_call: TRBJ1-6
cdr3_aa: CASSPNWLSGVDNSPLHF
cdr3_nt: TGTGCCAGCAGCCCAAATTGGCTGTCGGGGGTAGATAATTCACCCCTCCACTTT

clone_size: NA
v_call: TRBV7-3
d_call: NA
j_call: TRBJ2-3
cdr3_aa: CSSGPSTDTQYF
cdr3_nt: TGTTCAAGTGGGCCAAGCACAGATACGCAGTATTTT

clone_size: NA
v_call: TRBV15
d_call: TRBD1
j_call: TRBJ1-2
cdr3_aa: CATSRAGDRSSYGYTF
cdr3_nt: TGTGCCACCAGCAGAGCTGGGGACAGAAGCTCCTATGGCTACACCTTC

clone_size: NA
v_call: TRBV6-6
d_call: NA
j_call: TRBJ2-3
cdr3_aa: CASSYSQDPQYF
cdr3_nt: TGTGCCAGCAGTTACTCCCAGGACCCTCAGTATTTT

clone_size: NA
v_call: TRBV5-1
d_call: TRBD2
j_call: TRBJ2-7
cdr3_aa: CASSLGAGALDEQYF
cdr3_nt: TGCGCCAGCAGCCTTGGGGCGGGAGCTTTAGACGAGCAGTACTTC

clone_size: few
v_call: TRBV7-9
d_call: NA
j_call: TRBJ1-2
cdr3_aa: CASSPIHDAYGYTF
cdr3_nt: TGTGCCAGCAGCCCAATTCACGACGCATATGGCTACACCTTC

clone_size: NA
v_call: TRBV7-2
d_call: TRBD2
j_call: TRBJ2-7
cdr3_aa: CASSLGTSGITYEQYF
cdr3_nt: TGTGCCAGCAGCTTAGGGACTAGCGGGATTACCTACGAGCAGTACTTC

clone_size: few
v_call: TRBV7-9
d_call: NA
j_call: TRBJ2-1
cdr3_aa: CASSPHEQFF
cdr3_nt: TGTGCCAGCAGCCCTCATGAGCAGTTCTTC

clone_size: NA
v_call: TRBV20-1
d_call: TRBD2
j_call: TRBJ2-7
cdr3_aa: CSVPGLAYEQYF
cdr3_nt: TGCAGTGTTCCGGGACTAGCTTACGAGCAGTACTTC

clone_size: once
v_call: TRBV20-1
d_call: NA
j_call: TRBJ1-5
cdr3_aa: CSAAVNEVGNQPQHF
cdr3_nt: TGCAGTGCTGCGGTCAATGAAGTGGGCAATCAGCCCCAGCATTTT

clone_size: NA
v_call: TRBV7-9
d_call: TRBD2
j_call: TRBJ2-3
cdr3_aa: CASSPHPTSGSGYF
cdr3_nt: TGTGCCAGCAGCCCACACCCGACTAGCGGGAGTGGGTATTTT

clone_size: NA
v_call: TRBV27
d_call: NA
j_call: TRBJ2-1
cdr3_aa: CASSELPNEQFF
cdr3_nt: TGTGCCAGCAGCGAACTACCGAATGAGCAGTTCTTC

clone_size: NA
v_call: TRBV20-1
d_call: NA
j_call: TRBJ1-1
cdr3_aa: CSARDPGAGTEAFF
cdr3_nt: TGCAGTGCTAGAGATCCGGGGGCCGGCACTGAAGCTTTCTTT

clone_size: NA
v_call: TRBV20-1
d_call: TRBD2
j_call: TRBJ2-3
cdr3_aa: CSAPVLAGGPDTQYF
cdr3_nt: TGCAGTGCGCCCGTCCTAGCGGGAGGGCCAGATACGCAGTATTTT

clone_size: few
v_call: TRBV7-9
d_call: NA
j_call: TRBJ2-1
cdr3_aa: CASSSNVPGGETYNEQFF
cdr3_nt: TGTGCCAGCAGCTCTAACGTTCCTGGCGGAGAAACCTACAATGAGCAGTTCTTC

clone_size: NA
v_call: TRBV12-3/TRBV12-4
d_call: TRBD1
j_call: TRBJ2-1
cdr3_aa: CASTEGAGEQFF
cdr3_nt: TGTGCCAGCACCGAGGGGGCGGGTGAGCAGTTCTTC

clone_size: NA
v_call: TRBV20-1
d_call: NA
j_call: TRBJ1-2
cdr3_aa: CSARDTIHGYNYGYTF
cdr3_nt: TGCAGTGCTAGAGATACGATTCACGGTTACAACTATGGCTACACCTTC

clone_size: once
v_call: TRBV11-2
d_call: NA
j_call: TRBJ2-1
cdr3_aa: CASSLEGQSYNEQFF
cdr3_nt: TGTGCCAGCAGCTTAGAAGGGCAGAGTTACAATGAGCAGTTCTTC

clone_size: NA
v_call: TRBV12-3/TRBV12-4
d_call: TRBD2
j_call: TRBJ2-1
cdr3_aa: CASSLRTSGLNEQFF
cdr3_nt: TGTGCCAGCAGTTTAAGGACTAGCGGCCTCAATGAGCAGTTCTTC

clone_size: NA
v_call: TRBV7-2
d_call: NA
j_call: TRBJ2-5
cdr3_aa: CASSSESGTKETQYF
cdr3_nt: TGTGCCAGCAGCTCGGAATCCGGGACAAAAGAGACCCAGTACTTC

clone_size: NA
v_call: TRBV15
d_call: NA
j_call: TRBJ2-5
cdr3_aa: CATSRDWAEQETQYF
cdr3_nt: TGTGCCACCAGCAGAGATTGGGCGGAACAAGAGACCCAGTACTTC

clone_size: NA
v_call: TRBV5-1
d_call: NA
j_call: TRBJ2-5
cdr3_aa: CASSEQGLGETQYF
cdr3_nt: TGCGCCAGCAGCGAACAGGGATTGGGGGAGACCCAGTACTTC

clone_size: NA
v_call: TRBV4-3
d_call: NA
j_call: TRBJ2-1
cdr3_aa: CASSQEITGTPYNEQFF
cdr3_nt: TGCGCCAGCAGCCAAGAGATCACCGGGACGCCCTACAATGAGCAGTTCTTC

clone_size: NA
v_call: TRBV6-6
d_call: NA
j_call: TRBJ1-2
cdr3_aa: CASSYVTAEGYTF
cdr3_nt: TGTGCCAGCAGTTACGTGACAGCGGAGGGCTACACCTTC

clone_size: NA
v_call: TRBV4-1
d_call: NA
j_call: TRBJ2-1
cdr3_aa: CASSQEGVAGEQFF
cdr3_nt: TGCGCCAGCAGCCAAGAAGGCGTGGCGGGAGAGCAGTTCTTC

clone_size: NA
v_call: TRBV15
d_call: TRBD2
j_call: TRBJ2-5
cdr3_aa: CATSRGPSGWAKQETQYF
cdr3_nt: TGTGCCACCAGCAGAGGCCCTAGCGGGTGGGCTAAACAAGAGACCCAGTACTTC

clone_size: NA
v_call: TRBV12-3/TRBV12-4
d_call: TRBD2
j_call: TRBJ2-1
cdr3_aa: CASRQTSSNEQFF
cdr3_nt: TGTGCCAGCAGGCAGACTAGCTCTAATGAGCAGTTCTTC

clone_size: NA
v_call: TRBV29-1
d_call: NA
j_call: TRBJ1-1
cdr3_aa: CSIRTGGTEAFF
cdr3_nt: TGCAGCATAAGGACCGGGGGGACTGAAGCTTTCTTT

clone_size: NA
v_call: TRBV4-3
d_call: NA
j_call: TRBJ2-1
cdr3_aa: CASSQDREVHNEQFF
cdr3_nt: TGCGCCAGCAGCCAAGACCGAGAAGTCCACAATGAGCAGTTCTTC

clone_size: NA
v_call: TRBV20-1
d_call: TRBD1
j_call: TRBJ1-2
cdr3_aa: CSTGTVERNYGYTF
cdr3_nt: TGCAGTACCGGGACAGTGGAACGGAACTATGGCTACACCTTC

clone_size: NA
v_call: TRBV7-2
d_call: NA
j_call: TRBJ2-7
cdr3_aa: CASSLGRLEQYF
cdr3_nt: TGTGCCAGCAGCCTCGGGCGGCTCGAGCAGTACTTC

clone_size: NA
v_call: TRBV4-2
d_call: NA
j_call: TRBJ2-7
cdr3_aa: CASSQEGRDWRYEQYF
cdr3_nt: TGTGCCAGCAGCCAAGAAGGTAGGGATTGGCGGTACGAGCAGTACTTC

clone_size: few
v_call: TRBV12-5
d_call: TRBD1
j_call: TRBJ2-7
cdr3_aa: CASGSNRDSYSYEQYF
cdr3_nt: TGTGCTAGTGGTTCCAACCGGGACAGTTACTCCTACGAGCAGTACTTC

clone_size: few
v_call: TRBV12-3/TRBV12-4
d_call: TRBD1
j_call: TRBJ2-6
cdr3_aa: CASREGQGGSWPSGANVLTF
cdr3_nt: TGTGCCAGCAGGGAGGGACAGGGTGGTTCCTGGCCATCTGGGGCCAACGTCCTGACTTTC

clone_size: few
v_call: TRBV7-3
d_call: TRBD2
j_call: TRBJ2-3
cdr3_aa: CASSLTTSGATDTQYF
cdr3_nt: TGTGCCAGCAGCTTAACTACTAGCGGGGCCACAGATACGCAGTATTTT

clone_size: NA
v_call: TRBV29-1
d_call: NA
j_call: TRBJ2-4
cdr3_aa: CSVGGSEYF
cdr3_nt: TGCAGCGTGGGGGGCTCAGAGTACTTC

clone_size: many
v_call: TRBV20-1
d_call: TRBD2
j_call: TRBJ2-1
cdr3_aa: CSAPSTSGSLNEQFF
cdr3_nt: TGCAGTGCCCCGTCGACTAGCGGGAGTCTAAATGAGCAGTTCTTC

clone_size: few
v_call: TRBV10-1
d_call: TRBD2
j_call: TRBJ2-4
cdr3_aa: CASSESTSSLSVQYF
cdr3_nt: TGCGCCAGCAGTGAGTCGACTAGCTCCTTAAGCGTTCAGTACTTC

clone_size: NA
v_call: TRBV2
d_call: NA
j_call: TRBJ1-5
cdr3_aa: CASSLDRSRNQPQHF
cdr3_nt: TGTGCCAGCAGCCTAGACAGATCCCGTAATCAGCCCCAGCATTTT

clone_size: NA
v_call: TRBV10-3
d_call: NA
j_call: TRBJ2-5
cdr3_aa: CAIRGTIQETQYF
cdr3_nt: TGTGCCATCAGAGGGACCATACAAGAGACCCAGTACTTC

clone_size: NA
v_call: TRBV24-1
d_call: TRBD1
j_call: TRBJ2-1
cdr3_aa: CATSSDRVTVNEQFF
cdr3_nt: TGTGCCACCAGTTCGGACAGGGTAACGGTTAATGAGCAGTTCTTC

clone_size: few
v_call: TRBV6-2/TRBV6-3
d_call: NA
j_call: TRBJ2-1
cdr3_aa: CASTNYPGTSDEQFF
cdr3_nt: TGTGCCAGCACCAACTATCCCGGGACTTCGGATGAGCAGTTCTTC

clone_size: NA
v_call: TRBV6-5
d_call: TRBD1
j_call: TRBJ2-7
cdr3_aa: CASSYSRGQGYEQYF
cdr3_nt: TGTGCCAGCAGTTATTCTCGTGGACAGGGCTACGAGCAGTACTTC

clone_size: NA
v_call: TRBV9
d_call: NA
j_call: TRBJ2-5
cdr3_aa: CASSVDGSGETQYF
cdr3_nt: TGTGCCAGCAGCGTAGACGGGAGTGGTGAGACCCAGTACTTC

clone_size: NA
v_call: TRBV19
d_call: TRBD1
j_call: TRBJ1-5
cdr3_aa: CASSILGTASSRQPQHF
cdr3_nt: TGTGCCAGTAGTATCCTCGGGACAGCCTCTTCCAGGCAGCCCCAGCATTTT

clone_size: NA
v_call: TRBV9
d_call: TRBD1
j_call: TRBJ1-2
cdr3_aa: CASSPRDRRSYTF
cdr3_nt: TGTGCCAGCAGCCCCCGGGACAGGCGAAGCTACACCTTC

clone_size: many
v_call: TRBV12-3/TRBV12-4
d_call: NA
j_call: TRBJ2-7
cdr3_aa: CASSFGRSSYEQYF
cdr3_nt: TGTGCCAGCAGTTTTGGCCGGTCCTCCTACGAGCAGTACTTC

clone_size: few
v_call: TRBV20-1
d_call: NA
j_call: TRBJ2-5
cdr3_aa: CSARPSQQETQYF
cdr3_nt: TGCAGTGCTAGACCCTCGCAACAAGAGACCCAGTACTTC

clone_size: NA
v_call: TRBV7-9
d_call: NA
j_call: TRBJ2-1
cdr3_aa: CASRQDGSHNEQFF
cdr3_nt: TGTGCCAGCAGACAGGATGGGAGCCACAATGAGCAGTTCTTC

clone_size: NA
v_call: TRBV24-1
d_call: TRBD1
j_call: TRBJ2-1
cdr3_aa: CATSDSGQGGDEQFF
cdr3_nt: TGTGCCACCAGTGATTCGGGACAGGGAGGGGATGAGCAGTTCTTC

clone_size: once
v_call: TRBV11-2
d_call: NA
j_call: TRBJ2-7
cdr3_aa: CASSLDLLQGISYEQYF
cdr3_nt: TGTGCCAGCAGCTTAGATCTGTTGCAGGGGATCTCCTACGAGCAGTACTTC